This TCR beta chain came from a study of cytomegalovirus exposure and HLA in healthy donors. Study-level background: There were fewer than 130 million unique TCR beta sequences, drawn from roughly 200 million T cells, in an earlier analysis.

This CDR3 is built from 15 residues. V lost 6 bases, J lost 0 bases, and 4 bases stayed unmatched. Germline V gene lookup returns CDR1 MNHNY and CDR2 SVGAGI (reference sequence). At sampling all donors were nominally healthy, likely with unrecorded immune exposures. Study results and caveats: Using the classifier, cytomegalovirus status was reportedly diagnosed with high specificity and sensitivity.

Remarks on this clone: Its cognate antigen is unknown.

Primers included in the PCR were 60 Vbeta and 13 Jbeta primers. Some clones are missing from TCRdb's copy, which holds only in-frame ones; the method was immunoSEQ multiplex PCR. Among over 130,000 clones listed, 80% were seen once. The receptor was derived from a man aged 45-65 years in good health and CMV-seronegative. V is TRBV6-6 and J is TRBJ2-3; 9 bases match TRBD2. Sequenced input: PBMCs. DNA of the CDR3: TGTGCCAGCAGCCTAGCGGGGACTAGCACAGATACGCAGTATTTT. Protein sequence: CASSLAGTSTDTQYF.